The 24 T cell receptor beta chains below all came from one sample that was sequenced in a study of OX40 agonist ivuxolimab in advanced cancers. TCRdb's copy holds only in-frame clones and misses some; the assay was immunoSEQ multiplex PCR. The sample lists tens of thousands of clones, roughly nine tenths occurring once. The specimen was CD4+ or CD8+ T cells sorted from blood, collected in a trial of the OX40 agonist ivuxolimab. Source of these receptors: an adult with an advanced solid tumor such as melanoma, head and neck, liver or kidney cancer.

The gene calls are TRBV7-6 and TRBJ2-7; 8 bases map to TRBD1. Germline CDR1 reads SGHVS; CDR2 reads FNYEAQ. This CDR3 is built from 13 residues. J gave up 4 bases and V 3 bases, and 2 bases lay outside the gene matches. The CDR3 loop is CASSLDRVYEQYF. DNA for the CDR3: TGTGCCAGCAGCTTGGACAGGGTGTACGAGCAGTACTTC. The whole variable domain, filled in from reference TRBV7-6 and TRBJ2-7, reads GAGVSQSPRYKVTKRGQDVALRCDPISGHVSLYWYRQALGQGPEFLTYFNYEAQQDKSGLPNDRFSAERPEGSISTLTIQRTEQRDSAMYRCASSLDRVYEQYFGPGTRLTVT.

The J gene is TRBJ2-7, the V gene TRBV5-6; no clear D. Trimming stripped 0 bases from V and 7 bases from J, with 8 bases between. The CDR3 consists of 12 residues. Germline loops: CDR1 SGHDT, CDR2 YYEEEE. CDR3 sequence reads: CASSLAVSEQYF. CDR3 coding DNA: TGTGCCAGCAGCTTGGCCGTGTCAGAGCAGTACTTC.

The CDR3 spells CASRTSYEQYF. CDR3 DNA sequence: TGCGCCAGCAGAACCTCCTACGAGCAGTACTTC. The chain combines TRBV5-1 with TRBJ2-7; D remains unclear. The ends were cut back, 5 bases at V and 0 bases at J, with 3 bases in the middle. Germline CDR1 and CDR2: SGHRS and YFSETQ. This CDR3 is built from 11 residues.

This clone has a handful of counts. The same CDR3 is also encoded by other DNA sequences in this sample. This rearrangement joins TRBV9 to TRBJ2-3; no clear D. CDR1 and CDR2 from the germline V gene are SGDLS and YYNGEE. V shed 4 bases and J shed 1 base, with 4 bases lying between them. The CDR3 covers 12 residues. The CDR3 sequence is CASSPRTDTQYF. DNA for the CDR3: TGTGCCAGCAGCCCCCGCACAGATACGCAGTATTTT. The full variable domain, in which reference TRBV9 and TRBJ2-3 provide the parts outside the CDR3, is DSGVTQTPKHLITATGQRVTLRCSPRSGDLSVYWYQQSLDQGLQFLIQYYNGEERAKGNILERFSAQQFPDLHSELNLSSLELGDSALYFCASSPRTDTQYFGPGTRLTVL.

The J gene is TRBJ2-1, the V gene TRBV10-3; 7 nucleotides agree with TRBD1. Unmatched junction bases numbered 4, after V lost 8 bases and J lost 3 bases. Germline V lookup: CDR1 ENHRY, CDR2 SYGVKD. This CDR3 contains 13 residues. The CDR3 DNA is TGTGCCATCGGGACAGACAGCTACAATGAGCAGTTCTTC. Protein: CAIGTDSYNEQFF.

CDR3 in amino acids: CASSRQGAYGYTF. DNA of the CDR3: TGTGCCAGCAGCCGTCAGGGGGCCTATGGCTACACCTTC. J is TRBJ1-2 and V is TRBV6-5; TRBD1 agrees at 8 bases. The CDR3 is made up of 13 amino acids. After removal of 6 bases from V and 4 bases from J, the junction contained 4 bases not matched to a gene. Germline loops: CDR1 MNHEY, CDR2 SVGAGI.

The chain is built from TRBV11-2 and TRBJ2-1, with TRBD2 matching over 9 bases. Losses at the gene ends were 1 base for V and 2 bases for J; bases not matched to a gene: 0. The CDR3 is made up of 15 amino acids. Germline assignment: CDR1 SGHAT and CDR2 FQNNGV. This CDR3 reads CASSLGGGAYNEQFF. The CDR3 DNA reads TGTGCCAGCAGCTTAGGCGGGGGGGCCTACAATGAGCAGTTCTTC.

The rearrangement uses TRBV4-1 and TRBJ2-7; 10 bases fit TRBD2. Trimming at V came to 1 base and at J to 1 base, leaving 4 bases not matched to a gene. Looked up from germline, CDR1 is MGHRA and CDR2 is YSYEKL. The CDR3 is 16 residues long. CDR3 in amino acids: CASSQVIAGGSYEQYF. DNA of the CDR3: TGCGCCAGCAGCCAAGTCATAGCGGGAGGATCCTACGAGCAGTACTTC.

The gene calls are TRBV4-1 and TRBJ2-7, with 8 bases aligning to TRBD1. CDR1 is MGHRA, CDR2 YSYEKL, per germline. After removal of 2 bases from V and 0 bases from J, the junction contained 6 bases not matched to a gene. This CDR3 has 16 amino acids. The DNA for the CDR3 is TGCGCCAGCAGCCAATCGCCAGGGGGCTTCTCCTACGAGCAGTACTTC. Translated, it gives CASSQSPGGFSYEQYF.

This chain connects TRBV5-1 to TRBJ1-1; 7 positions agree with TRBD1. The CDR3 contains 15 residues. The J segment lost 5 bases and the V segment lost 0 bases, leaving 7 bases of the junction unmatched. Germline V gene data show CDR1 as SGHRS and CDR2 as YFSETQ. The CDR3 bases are TGCGCCAGCAGCTTGGCCTCACAGGGGTGGACTGAAGCTTTCTTT. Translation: CASSLASQGWTEAFF.

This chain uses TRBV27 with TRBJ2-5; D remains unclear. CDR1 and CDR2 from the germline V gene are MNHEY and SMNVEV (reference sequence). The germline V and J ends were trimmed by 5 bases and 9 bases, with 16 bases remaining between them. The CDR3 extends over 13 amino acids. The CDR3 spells CASSPPSLAPQYF. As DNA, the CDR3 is TGTGCCAGCAGTCCACCCTCTCTCGCACCCCAGTACTTC.

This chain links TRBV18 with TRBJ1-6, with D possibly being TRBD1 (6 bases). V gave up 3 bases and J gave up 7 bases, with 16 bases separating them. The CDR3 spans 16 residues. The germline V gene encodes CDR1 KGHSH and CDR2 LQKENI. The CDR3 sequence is CASSPDSPPINSPLHF. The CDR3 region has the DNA TGTGCCAGCTCACCGGACAGCCCACCAATAAATTCACCCCTCCACTTT.

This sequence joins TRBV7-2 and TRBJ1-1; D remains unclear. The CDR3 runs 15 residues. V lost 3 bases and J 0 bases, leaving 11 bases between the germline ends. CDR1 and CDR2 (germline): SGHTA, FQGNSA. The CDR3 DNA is TGTGCCAGCAGCTTCAGCGGGCGTATGAACACTGAAGCTTTCTTT. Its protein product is CASSFSGRMNTEAFF. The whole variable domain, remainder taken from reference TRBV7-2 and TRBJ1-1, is GAGVSQSPSNKVTEKGKDVELRCDPISGHTALYWYRQSLGQGLEFLIYFQGNSAPDKSGLPSDRFSAERTGGSVSTLTIQRTQQEDSAVYLCASSFSGRMNTEAFFGQGTRLTVV.

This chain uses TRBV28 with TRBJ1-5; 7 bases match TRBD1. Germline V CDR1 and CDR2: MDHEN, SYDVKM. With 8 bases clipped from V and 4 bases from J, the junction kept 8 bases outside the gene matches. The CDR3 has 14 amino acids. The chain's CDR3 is CASFGTDPNQPQHF. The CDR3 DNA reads TGTGCCAGCTTTGGGACAGATCCTAATCAGCCCCAGCATTTT.

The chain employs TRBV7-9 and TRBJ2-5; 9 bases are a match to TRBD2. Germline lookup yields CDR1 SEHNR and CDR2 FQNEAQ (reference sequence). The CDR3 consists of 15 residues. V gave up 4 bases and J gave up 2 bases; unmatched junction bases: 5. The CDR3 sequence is CASSSRGGRQETQYF. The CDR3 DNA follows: TGTGCCAGCAGCTCGCGGGGGGGCAGGCAAGAGACCCAGTACTTC.

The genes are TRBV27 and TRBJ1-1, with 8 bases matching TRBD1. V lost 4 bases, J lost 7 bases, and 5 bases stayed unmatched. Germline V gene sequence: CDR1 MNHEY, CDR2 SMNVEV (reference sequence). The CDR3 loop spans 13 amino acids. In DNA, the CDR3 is TGTGCCAGCAGTTCCGGACAGGGCTTTGAAGCTTTCTTT. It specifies CASSSGQGFEAFF.

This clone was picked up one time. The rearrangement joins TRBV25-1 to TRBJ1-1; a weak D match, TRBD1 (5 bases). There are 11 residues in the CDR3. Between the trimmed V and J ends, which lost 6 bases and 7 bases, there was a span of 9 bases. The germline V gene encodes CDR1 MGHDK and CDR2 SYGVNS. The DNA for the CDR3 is TGTGCCAGCAGACGACAGCTTGAAGCTTTCTTT. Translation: CASRRQLEAFF.

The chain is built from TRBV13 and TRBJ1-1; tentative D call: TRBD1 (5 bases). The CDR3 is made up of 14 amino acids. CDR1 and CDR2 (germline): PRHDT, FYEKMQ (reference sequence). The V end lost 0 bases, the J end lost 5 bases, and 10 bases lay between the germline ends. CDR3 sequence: CASSLGTGGTEAFF. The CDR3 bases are TGTGCCAGCAGCTTAGGGACGGGGGGGACTGAAGCTTTCTTT.

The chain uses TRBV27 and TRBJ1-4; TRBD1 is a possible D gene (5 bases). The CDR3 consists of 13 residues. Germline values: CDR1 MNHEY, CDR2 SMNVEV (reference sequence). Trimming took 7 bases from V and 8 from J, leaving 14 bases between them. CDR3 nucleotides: TGTGCCAGCACCTTCCAGGGTGGAGAAAAACTGTTTTTT. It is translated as CASTFQGGEKLFF.

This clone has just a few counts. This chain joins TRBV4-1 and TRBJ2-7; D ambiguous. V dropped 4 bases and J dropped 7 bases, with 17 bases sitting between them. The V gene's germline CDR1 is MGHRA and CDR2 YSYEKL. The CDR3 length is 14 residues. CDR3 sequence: CASSPPQALIEQYF. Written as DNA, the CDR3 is TGCGCCAGCAGCCCTCCCCAGGCTTTAATTGAGCAGTACTTC.

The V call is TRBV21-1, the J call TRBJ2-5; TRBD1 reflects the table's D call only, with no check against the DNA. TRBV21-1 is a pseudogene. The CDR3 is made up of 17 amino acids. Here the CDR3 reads CARECYRVPSLQETQYF. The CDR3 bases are TGTGCCAGAGAGTGCTACAGGGTCCCGTCCCTCCAAGAGACCCAGTACTTC.

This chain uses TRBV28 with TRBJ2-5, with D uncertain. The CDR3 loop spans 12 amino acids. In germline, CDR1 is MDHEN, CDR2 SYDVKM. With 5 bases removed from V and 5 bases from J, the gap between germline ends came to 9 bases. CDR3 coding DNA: TGTGCCAGCAGTAGTATGCGGGAGACCCAGTACTTC. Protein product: CASSSMRETQYF.

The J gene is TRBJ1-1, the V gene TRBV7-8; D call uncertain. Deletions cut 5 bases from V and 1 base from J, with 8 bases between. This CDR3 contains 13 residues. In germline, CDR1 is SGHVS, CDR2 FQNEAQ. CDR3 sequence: CASSRAPNTEAFF. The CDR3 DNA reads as TGTGCCAGCAGCCGGGCACCGAACACTGAAGCTTTCTTT. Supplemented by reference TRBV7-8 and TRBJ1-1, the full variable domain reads GAGVSQSPRYKVAKRGQDVALRCDPISGHVSLFWYQQALGQGPEFLTYFQNEAQLDKSGLPSDRFFAERPEGSVSTLKIQRTQQEDSAVYLCASSRAPNTEAFFGQGTRLTVV.

CDR3 bases: TGCGCCAGCAGCTTGTTGCCCTCGGCGGGTACCCAGTACTTC. Translated: CASSLLPSAGTQYF. The chain employs TRBV5-1 and TRBJ2-5; D is perhaps TRBD2 (5 bases). The V gene lost 1 base and the J gene lost 8 bases, with 15 bases spanning the gap. The CDR3 consists of 14 residues. Germline V gene lookup returns CDR1 SGHRS and CDR2 YFSETQ.